This section outlines one TCR beta chain sequence together with its context. The data belong to a study of tumor-infiltrating lymphocytes in primary liver carcinoma. A primer matching the constant region was used to make TCR beta cDNA from around 460 ng of total RNA. Libraries of TCR beta came from three nested multiplex PCR rounds with slightly modified ARM-PCR. TRBV1-TRBV30 forward primers and a C-beta reverse primer were used in the first two PCR rounds, which each ran for about 9 cycles. One entry per CDR3 protein results from TCRdb running MiXCR on the multiplex PCR reads. Of 70,000 to 75,000 distinct CDR3 sequences listed, over 60% are singletons. The source material, 20-30 mg of unsorted bulk tissue, was used to co-extract RNA and DNA. With 9 bases removed from V and 11 bases from J, the gap between germline ends came to 17 bases. Germline V CDR1 and CDR2: MNHEY, SVGAGI. CDR3 size: 12 residues.

Sequenced input: liver tumor tissue from sampling region 4. Subset given: tumor region T4, right-lateral pole. The chain couples TRBV6-5 to TRBJ2-1; D tentatively fits TRBD1 or TRBD2 (5 bases each). The receptor's source is a man aged 40-49 years with primary liver carcinoma and hepatitis B virus infection. CDR3 sequence reads: CASSFVRGQQFF. The CDR3, as DNA: TGTGCCAGTTCCTTTGTTAGGGGACAGCAGTTCTTC.